The sequence of this T cell receptor beta chain was determined in a study of Ad26.COV2.S vaccination and SARS-CoV-2 variants. Points from the study as a whole: Compared with placebo recipients, vaccine recipients had higher spike-specific TCR breadth. Participants given vaccine showed non-spike TCR breadth similar to that of placebo recipients.

As for treatment: around 19 received Ad26.COV2.S at low or high dose, single or two shots; roughly five received placebo; per-sample allocation not given. The samples were gathered on day 63 after the first injection of vaccine or placebo. Boston provided a donor who was an adult aged 18-55 years. Vaccination used an Ad26 vector expressing Wuhan-strain SARS-CoV-2 spike. With respect to this clone: The target antigen is unknown.

This CDR3 has 15 residues. Germline trimming cut 6 bases from V and 2 bases from J; bases unmatched to any gene: 6. From germline, CDR1 is MNHEY and CDR2 SMNVEV (reference sequence). The data were produced by immunoSEQ multiplex PCR, yet TCRdb's version contains in-frame clones alone and is incomplete. Altogether roughly 350,000 clones are present, roughly 90% being singletons, with the ten largest covering approximately 4.5%. The TCR originated in a person aged 18-60 years who received the Ad26.COV2.S COVID-19 vaccine or a placebo. The J gene is TRBJ1-5, the V gene TRBV27, with 8 bases fitting TRBD1. The material was peripheral blood, obtained in a trial of Ad26.COV2.S vaccine versus placebo. CDR3 DNA: TGTGCCAGCAGATCAGGGGGCTCGGGCAATCAGCCCCAGCATTTT. This gives the protein CASRSGGSGNQPQHF.